Each of the 24 T cell receptor beta chains below was sequenced from the same sample in a study of blood T cell repertoires in COVID-19. TCRdb's table, derived via immunoSEQ multiplex PCR, lists solely in-frame clones and lacks some. The sample includes about 100,000 clones, over 75% of them seen just once. Input material: peripheral blood. The receptors shown here come from a human donor in a cohort sampled during active COVID-19.

This clone came up once. The chain has TRBV9 and TRBJ2-7; D possibly corresponds to TRBD1 (5 bases). The CDR3 loop spans 13 amino acids. Germline V gene sequence: CDR1 SGDLS, CDR2 YYNGEE. Trimming left V 0 bases short and J 13 bases short, with 17 bases between. The chain's CDR3 is CASSVAPATAIYF. In nucleotides, the CDR3 is TGTGCCAGCAGCGTAGCCCCTGCGACAGCCATCTACTTC.

The table lists this clone with a count of one. At one end the junction does not follow the germline gene, possibly because of a read error. This sequence joins TRBV5-1 and TRBJ2-7; D perhaps matches TRBD1 (6 bases). This CDR3 has 14 amino acids. CDR1 and CDR2 (germline): SGHRS, YFSETQ. The CDR3 nucleotides are TGCGCCAGCAACTTGGCGGACAGCATGTACGAGCAGTACTTC. It is translated as CASNLADSMYEQYF.

V and J are TRBV3-1 (or the pseudogene TRBV3-2) and TRBJ1-3, with a weak D call TRBD1 (6 bases). Per germline, CDR1 LGHDT and CDR2 YNNKEL (reference sequence). Between the trimmed V and J ends, which lost 4 bases and 4 bases, there was a span of 11 bases. The CDR3 is 14 residues long. CDR3 sequence: CASSLRTDGNTIYF. CDR3 coding DNA: TGTGCCAGCAGCCTCCGGACAGACGGAAACACCATATATTTT.

This clone was picked up a small number of times. J is TRBJ1-1 and V is TRBV7-6, with 9 bases identical to TRBD1. The ends lost 4 bases at V and 6 bases at J; junction bases unmatched: 6. The CDR3 extends over 14 amino acids. Germline V gives CDR1 SGHVS, CDR2 FNYEAQ. CDR3 coding DNA: TGTGCCAGCAGCTCGACGACAGGGGGTGCTGAAGCTTTCTTT. This gives the protein CASSSTTGGAEAFF.

The chain has TRBV5-1 and TRBJ1-1; TRBD1 matches 9 bases. Trimming removed 0 bases from V and 8 bases from J; junction bases left unmatched: 2. The germline gives CDR1 SGHRS, CDR2 YFSETQ. The CDR3 is 13 amino acids. The CDR3 region is CASSLAGQGEAFF. The CDR3 DNA is TGCGCCAGCAGCTTGGCGGGACAGGGCGAAGCTTTCTTT.

The gene calls are TRBV5-1 and TRBJ2-7; TRBD2 agrees at 16 bases. Germline V gives CDR1 SGHRS, CDR2 YFSETQ. This CDR3 region has 15 residues. V was clipped by 6 bases and J by 6 bases; unmatched bases: 6. CDR3 coding DNA: TGCGCCAGCAAGGGACTAGCGGGAGGGCCATCCGAGCAGTACTTC. Its protein product is CASKGLAGGPSEQYF.

CDR3 DNA: TGTGCCAGTAGCGAGACGACAGGGGCCGAGCAGTACTTC. Amino acids: CASSETTGAEQYF. The rearrangement links TRBV19 to TRBJ2-7; 8 bases agree with TRBD1. The ends lost 6 bases at V and 6 bases at J; junction bases unmatched: 7. From germline, CDR1 is LNHDA and CDR2 SQIVND (reference sequence). The CDR3 is 13 amino acids.

The CDR3: CASSIVERGNTEAFF. As DNA, the CDR3 is TGTGCCAGTAGTATAGTGGAACGCGGGAACACTGAAGCTTTCTTT. The V gene is TRBV19, the J gene TRBJ1-1; D is unclear. From germline, CDR1 is LNHDA and CDR2 SQIVND (reference sequence). This CDR3 has 15 residues. Trimming left V 1 base short and J 1 base short, with 10 bases between.

The chain has TRBV27 and TRBJ2-7, with 7 positions matching TRBD1. The trim removed 3 bases at V and 3 bases at J, leaving 2 bases unmatched. The CDR3 is 13 residues long. Germline values: CDR1 MNHEY, CDR2 SMNVEV (reference sequence). In DNA, the CDR3 is TGTGCCAGCAGTTTTGCAGGGGGCTACGAGCAGTACTTC. Residues: CASSFAGGYEQYF.

The chain is built from TRBV10-1 and TRBJ2-3, with 7 bases lining up with TRBD2. V shed 5 bases, J shed 3 bases, and the junction held 5 bases outside the gene matches. The CDR3 totals 14 residues. The germline gives CDR1 WNHNN, CDR2 SYGVQD (reference sequence). The CDR3 here is CASSSPGGTDTQYF. In DNA form, the CDR3 reads TGCGCCAGCAGTTCTCCGGGAGGAACAGATACGCAGTATTTT.

The genes are TRBV12-3 or TRBV12-4 and TRBJ2-7; D gene ambiguous. The CDR3 contains 12 residues. The V gene lost 7 bases and the J gene lost 5 bases, with 12 bases spanning the gap. CDR3 coding DNA: TGTGCCAGCAATGGGTCCCAGGACGAGCAGTACTTC. It translates to CASNGSQDEQYF.

A single count supports this clone. This chain uses TRBV3-1 (or the pseudogene TRBV3-2) with TRBJ2-7; TRBD1 matches 10 bases. Germline V gene lookup returns CDR1 LGHDT and CDR2 YNNKEL (reference sequence). The CDR3 length is 13 residues. V shed 1 base, J shed 6 bases, and the junction held 0 bases outside the gene matches. The CDR3 DNA follows: TGTGCCAGCAGCCAAGGACAGGGGGCCGAGCAGTACTTC. Amino acids: CASSQGQGAEQYF.

This chain's CDR3 is CASSRTSLDYEQYF. The CDR3 DNA follows: TGTGCCAGCAGTCGGACTAGCTTGGACTACGAGCAGTACTTC. The V gene is TRBV6-5, the J gene TRBJ2-7; 8 positions match TRBD2. The CDR3 contains 14 residues. The germline CDR1 and CDR2 sequences are MNHEY and SVGAGI. J gave up 3 bases and V 5 bases, and 6 bases lay outside the gene matches.

The chain employs TRBV6-2 or TRBV6-3 and TRBJ1-5; TRBD1 matches at 7 bases. The trim removed 2 bases at V and 7 bases at J, leaving 2 bases unmatched. This CDR3 comprises 13 residues. Germline CDR1 and CDR2: MNHEY and SVGEGT. CDR3 residues: CASSYDRDQPQHF. DNA of the CDR3: TGTGCCAGCAGTTACGACAGGGACCAGCCCCAGCATTTT.

This chain connects TRBV7-9 to TRBJ1-1, with D perhaps TRBD1 (6 bases). The V gene lost 1 base and the J gene lost 5 bases, with 8 bases spanning the gap. Germline CDR1 and CDR2: SEHNR and FQNEAQ (reference sequence). The CDR3 spans 13 residues. The CDR3 coding sequence is TGTGCCAGCAGCTTAGGGGGGCAAACTGAAGCTTTCTTT. Its translation is CASSLGGQTEAFF.

J is TRBJ2-1 and V is TRBV18; tentatively, D is TRBD1 (6 bases). Trimming removed 6 bases from V and 7 bases from J, with 25 bases in between. The germline V gene has CDR1 KGHSH and CDR2 LQKENI. This CDR3 spans 17 amino acids. The CDR3 loop reads CASSTGLGIALRNEQFF. As DNA, the CDR3 is TGTGCCAGCTCTACAGGGCTCGGAATAGCTTTAAGGAATGAGCAGTTCTTC.

This clone was recorded a few times. The chain has TRBV2 and TRBJ2-7, with D tentatively TRBD2 (7 bases). Germline V CDR1 and CDR2: SNHLY, FYNNEI. V lost 6 bases to trimming and J lost 4 bases, with 19 bases between them. This CDR3 has 15 residues. The CDR3 sequence is CASREVGGASYEQYF. Written as DNA, the CDR3 is TGTGCCAGCAGGGAGGTAGGGGGGGCCAGTTACGAGCAGTACTTC.

V and J are TRBV11-2 and TRBJ2-1; perhaps TRBD1 as D (5 bases). Trimming removed 4 bases at V and 0 bases at J, with 10 bases between. The CDR3 totals 15 residues. Germline V gene lookup returns CDR1 SGHAT and CDR2 FQNNGV. CDR3 sequence (DNA): TGTGCCAGCAGCTCACTGACAGTCTCCTACAATGAGCAGTTCTTC. Amino acids: CASSSLTVSYNEQFF.

To note about this clone: The sample holds other DNA sequences that translate to the same CDR3. The chain combines TRBV5-4 with TRBJ2-1; TRBD2 matches 7 bases. The CDR3 loop spans 15 amino acids. The germline CDR1 and CDR2 sequences are SGHNT and YYREEE (reference sequence). The V and J ends lost 0 bases and 0 bases, in that order; junction bases with no gene match: 0. CDR3 bases: TGTGCCAGCAGCTTGGGCGGGAGCTCCTACAATGAGCAGTTCTTC. Translated: CASSLGGSSYNEQFF.

A few counts support this clone. The junction departs from germline at one end; a sequencing error may be responsible. This chain connects TRBV7-9 to TRBJ2-7; D might be TRBD1 (5 bases). There are 17 residues in the CDR3. Germline values: CDR1 SEHNR, CDR2 FQNEAQ (reference sequence). The CDR3 spells CASSLGVLATQSYEQYF. Written as DNA, the CDR3 is TGTGCCAGCAGTTTAGGGGTCCTTGCGACTCAGTCCTACGAGCAGTACTTC.

The CDR3 loop reads CASSYTQTGGQETQYF. The CDR3 region has the DNA TGTGCCAGCAGTTACACCCAAACAGGGGGGCAAGAGACCCAGTACTTC. This chain joins TRBV6-5 and TRBJ2-5; TRBD1 agrees at 8 bases. The CDR3 is 16 residues long. Trimming removed 2 bases from V and 2 bases from J; junction bases left unmatched: 7. The germline gives CDR1 MNHEY, CDR2 SVGAGI.

The genes are TRBV5-5 and TRBJ1-6; D uncertain. Trimming stripped 4 bases from V and 6 bases from J, with 14 bases between. This CDR3 region has 15 residues. In germline, CDR1 is SGHKS, CDR2 YYEKEE (reference sequence). DNA of the CDR3: TGTGCCAGCAGCCTAGACGGGTTGGGTAATTCACCCCTCCACTTT. Amino acids: CASSLDGLGNSPLHF. Full variable domain (remainder filled in from reference TRBV5-5 and TRBJ1-6): DAGVTQSPTHLIKTRGQQVTLRCSPISGHKSVSWYQQVLGQGPQFIFQYYEKEERGRGNFPDRFSARQFPNYSSELNVNALLLGDSALYLCASSLDGLGNSPLHFGNGTRLTVT.

This rearrangement joins TRBV19 to TRBJ1-4, with D possibly matching TRBD1 (6 bases). Trimming stripped 4 bases from V and 5 bases from J, with 17 bases between. The germline V gene encodes CDR1 LNHDA and CDR2 SQIVND (reference sequence). CDR3 length: 16 residues. CDR3 sequence reads: CASSTPLGHPNEKLFF. The CDR3 bases are TGTGCCAGTAGTACCCCCCTGGGACACCCAAATGAAAAACTGTTTTTT.

CDR3 protein: CASSRTGQSYEQYF. CDR3 in DNA: TGTGCCAGCAGTCGTACGGGACAGTCCTACGAGCAGTACTTC. This chain links TRBV6-2 or TRBV6-3 with TRBJ2-7; 7 nucleotides line up with TRBD1. V shed 5 bases and J 1 base; nucleotides not matched to a gene: 5. The germline gives CDR1 MNHEY, CDR2 SVGEGT. CDR3 length equals 14 residues.